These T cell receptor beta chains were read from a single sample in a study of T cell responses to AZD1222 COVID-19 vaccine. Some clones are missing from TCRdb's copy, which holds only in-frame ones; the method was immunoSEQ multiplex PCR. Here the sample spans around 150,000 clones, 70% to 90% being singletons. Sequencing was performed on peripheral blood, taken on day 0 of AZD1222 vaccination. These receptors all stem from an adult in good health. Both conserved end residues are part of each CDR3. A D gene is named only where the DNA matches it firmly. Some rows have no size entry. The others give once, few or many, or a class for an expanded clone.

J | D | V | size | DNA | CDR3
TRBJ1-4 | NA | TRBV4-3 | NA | TGCGCCAGCAGCTCACTCGTCAGGGATGAAAAACTGTTTTTT | CASSSLVRDEKLFF
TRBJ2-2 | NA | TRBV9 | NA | TGTGCCAGCAGCGGAAGCCGGGACTCCGGGGGCACCGGGGAGCTGTTTTTT | CASSGSRDSGGTGELFF
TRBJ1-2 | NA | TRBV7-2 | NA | TGTGCCAGCAGCTTAAGCAATGGCAACTATGGCTACACCTTC | CASSLSNGNYGYTF
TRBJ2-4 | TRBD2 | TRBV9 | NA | TGTGCCAGCAGCGAGGGGACTAGCTCCCGGGACATTCAGTACTTC | CASSEGTSSRDIQYF
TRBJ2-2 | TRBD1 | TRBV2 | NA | TGTGCCAGCACCCAGGGGGCCGCCGGGGAGCTGTTTTTT | CASTQGAAGELFF
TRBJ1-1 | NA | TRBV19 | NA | TGTGCCAGTAGTTCGCTCGGCAGGGATGAAGCTTTCTTT | CASSSLGRDEAFF
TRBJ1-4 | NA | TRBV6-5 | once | TGTGCCAGCAGTTACAGTGTGGGGCGGGAAAAACTGTTTTTT | CASSYSVGREKLFF
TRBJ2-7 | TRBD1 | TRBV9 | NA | TGTGCCAGCAGCGTCGGACAGGGGGCCTACGAGCAGTACTTC | CASSVGQGAYEQYF
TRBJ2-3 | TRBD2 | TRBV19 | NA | TGTGCCAGTAGTAGCTCACCGGGACTAGCGGGAGGTTCGGCAGATACGCAGTATTTT | CASSSSPGLAGGSADTQYF
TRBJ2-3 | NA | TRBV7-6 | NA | TGTGCCAGCAGTTTCTCACCGTCTCTGGTGAGCACAGATACGCAGTATTTT | CASSFSPSLVSTDTQYF
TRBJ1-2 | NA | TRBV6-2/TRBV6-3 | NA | TGTGCCAGCAGCAACGTGGACCCCTATGGCTACACCTTC | CASSNVDPYGYTF
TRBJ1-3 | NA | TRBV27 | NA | TGTGCCAGCAGTTTAAGCCATGGTGTAAACACCATATATTTT | CASSLSHGVNTIYF
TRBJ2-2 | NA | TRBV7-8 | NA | TGTGCCAGCAGCTCACCGGGACTTGGGACCGGGGAGCTGTTTTTT | CASSSPGLGTGELFF
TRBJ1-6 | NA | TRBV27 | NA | TGTGCCAGCAGTTCGCTTACAGCGCTGAATTCACCCCTCCACTTT | CASSSLTALNSPLHF
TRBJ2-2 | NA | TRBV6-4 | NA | TGTGCCAGCAGTGACGTCGACACCGGGGAGCTGTTTTTT | CASSDVDTGELFF
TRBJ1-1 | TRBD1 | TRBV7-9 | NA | TGTGCCAGCAGCTCAGTGACAGGGCGGGCTTTCTTT | CASSSVTGRAFF
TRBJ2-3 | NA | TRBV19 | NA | TGTGCCAGTACCACTACTAGCACAGATACGCAGTATTTT | CASTTTSTDTQYF
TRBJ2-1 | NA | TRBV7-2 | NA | TGTGCCAGCAGCTTAACCTGGGCGAGGGAGCAGTTCTTC | CASSLTWAREQFF
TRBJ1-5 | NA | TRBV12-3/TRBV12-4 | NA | TGTGCCAGCAGTTTCGCCAGAGACCAGCCCCAGCATTTT | CASSFARDQPQHF
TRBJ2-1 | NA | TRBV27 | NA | TGTGCCAGCAGTCTAGGGTATGACTCCTACAATGAGCAGTTCTTC | CASSLGYDSYNEQFF
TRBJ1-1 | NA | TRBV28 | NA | TGTGCCACCATTGACCAGCGCGGTGGAGGTGCTTTCTTT | CATIDQRGGGAFF
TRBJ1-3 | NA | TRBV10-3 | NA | TGTGCCATCAGTGAGACTTTGGGGGGCGCAGTCGGAAACACCATATATTTT | CAISETLGGAVGNTIYF
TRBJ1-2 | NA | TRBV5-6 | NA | TGTGCCAGCAGCAGAGGCGGGGCCTATGGCTACACCTTC | CASSRGGAYGYTF
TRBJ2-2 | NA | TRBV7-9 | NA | TGTGCCAGCAGCTTAGCGGGGTACGAGACCGGGGAGCTGTTTTTT | CASSLAGYETGELFF
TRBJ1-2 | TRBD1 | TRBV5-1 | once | TGCGCCAGCAGCCTCACCGGGACAGGGAGAGCCTACACCTTC | CASSLTGTGRAYTF
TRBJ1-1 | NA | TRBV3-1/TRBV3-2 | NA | TGTGCCAGCAGAAGCACCACGGGGGCTTTCTTT | CASRSTTGAFF
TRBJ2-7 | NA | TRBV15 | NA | TGTGCCACCAGCAGTGAATGGGCCCGTACCAGCGAGCAGTACTTC | CATSSEWARTSEQYF
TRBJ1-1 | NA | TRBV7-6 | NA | TGTGCCAGCAGCTCCAGGGTTGTAGCCGGAACTGAAGCTTTCTTT | CASSSRVVAGTEAFF
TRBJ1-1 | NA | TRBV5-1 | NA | TGCGCCAGCAGCCCGGTTCAAGGCACTGAAGCTTTCTTT | CASSPVQGTEAFF
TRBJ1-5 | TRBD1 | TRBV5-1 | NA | TGCGCCAGCAGTGAAGGACAGGGCAATCAGCCCCAGCATTTT | CASSEGQGNQPQHF
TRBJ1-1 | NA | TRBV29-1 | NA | TGCAGCGTTGAGAGAAAAGCCAACACTGAAGCTTTCTTT | CSVERKANTEAFF
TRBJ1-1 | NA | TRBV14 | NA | TGTGCCAGCAGCCGTAAACAGGGAAGTACTGAAGCTTTCTTT | CASSRKQGSTEAFF
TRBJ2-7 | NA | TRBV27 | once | TGTGCCAGCAGCCTAAAAGGACAGTCCGGTTACGAGCAGTACTTC | CASSLKGQSGYEQYF
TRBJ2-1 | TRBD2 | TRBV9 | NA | TGTGCCAGCAGCGTAGAGGGACGGGGGGACAATGAGCAGTTCTTC | CASSVEGRGDNEQFF
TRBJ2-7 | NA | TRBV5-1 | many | TGCGCCAGCAGCTGGGACAAGACCTACGAGCAGTACTTC | CASSWDKTYEQYF
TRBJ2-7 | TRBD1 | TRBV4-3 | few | TGCGCCAGCAGCCACCGACAGGGGGCCTACGAGCAGTACTTC | CASSHRQGAYEQYF
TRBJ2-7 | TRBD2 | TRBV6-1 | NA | TGTGCCAGCAGTGAATCGGGGAGGGCGGGTGAGCAGTACTTC | CASSESGRAGEQYF
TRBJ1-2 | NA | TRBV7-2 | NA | TGTGCCAGCAGCTTAATACAGGGCCAGTACACCTTC | CASSLIQGQYTF
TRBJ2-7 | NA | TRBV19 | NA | TGTGCCAGTAGTATTCGGGTCCACTACGAGCAGTACTTC | CASSIRVHYEQYF
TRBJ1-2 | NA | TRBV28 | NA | TGTGCCAGCACCTCAAAGCCGCGCGGCTACACCTTC | CASTSKPRGYTF
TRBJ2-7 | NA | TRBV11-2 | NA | TGTGCCAGCAGTTCAGATCGACAGGTGGAGCAGTACTTC | CASSSDRQVEQYF
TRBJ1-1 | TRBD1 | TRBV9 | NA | TGTGCCAGCAGCGACTGGACAGGGAGGGACACTGAAGCTTTCTTT | CASSDWTGRDTEAFF
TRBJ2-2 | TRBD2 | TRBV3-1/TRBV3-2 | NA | TGTGCCAGCAGCCCGGGACTAGCGGGAGCGGGCACCGGGGAGCTGTTTTTT | CASSPGLAGAGTGELFF
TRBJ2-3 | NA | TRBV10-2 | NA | TGCGCCAGCAGAGGTGCCACAGATACGCAGTATTTT | CASRGATDTQYF
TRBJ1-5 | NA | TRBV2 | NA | TGTGCCAGCAGTGAGGTCGGCGTACCCAATCAGCCCCAGCATTTT | CASSEVGVPNQPQHF
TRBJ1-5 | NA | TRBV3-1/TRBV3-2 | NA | TGTGCCAGCAGCCAAGGGGCAGGTATTCAGCCCCAGCATTTT | CASSQGAGIQPQHF
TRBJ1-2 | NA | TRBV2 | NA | TGTGCCACTCGAAGTGGGAATAGCTATGGCTACACCTTC | CATRSGNSYGYTF
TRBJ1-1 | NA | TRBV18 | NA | TGTGCCAGCACACTCGGGACCATGAACACTGAAGCTTTCTTT | CASTLGTMNTEAFF
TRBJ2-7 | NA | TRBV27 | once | TGTGCCAGCAGTTTATCGTCTTACAGTCAGGGCTACGAGCAGTACTTC | CASSLSSYSQGYEQYF
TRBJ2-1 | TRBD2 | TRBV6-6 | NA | TGTGCCAGCAGTCGAACCCCAAGCGGGAGAGGCAACAATGAGCAGTTCTTC | CASSRTPSGRGNNEQFF
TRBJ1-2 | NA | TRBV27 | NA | TGTGCCAGCAGTTTAGGGGGACCGATGGCCTATGGCTACACCTTC | CASSLGGPMAYGYTF
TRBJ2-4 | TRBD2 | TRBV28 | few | TGTGCCAGCAGTCTTAGCGGGCTAGCCAAAAACATTCAGTACTTC | CASSLSGLAKNIQYF